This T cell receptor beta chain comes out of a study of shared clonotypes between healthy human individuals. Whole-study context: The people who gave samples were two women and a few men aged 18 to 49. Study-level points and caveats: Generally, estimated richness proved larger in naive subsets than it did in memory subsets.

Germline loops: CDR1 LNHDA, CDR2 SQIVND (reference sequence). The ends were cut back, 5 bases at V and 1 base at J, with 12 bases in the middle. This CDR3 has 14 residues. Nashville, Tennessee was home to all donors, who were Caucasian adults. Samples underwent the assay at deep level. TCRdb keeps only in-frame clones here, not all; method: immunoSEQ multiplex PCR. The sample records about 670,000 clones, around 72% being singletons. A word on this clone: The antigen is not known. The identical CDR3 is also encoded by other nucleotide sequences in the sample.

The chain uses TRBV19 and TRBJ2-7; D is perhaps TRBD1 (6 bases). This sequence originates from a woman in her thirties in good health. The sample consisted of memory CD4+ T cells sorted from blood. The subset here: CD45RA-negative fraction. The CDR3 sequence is CASSPRTDSYEQYF. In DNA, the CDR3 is TGTGCCAGTAGTCCTCGGACAGATTCCTACGAGCAGTACTTC.